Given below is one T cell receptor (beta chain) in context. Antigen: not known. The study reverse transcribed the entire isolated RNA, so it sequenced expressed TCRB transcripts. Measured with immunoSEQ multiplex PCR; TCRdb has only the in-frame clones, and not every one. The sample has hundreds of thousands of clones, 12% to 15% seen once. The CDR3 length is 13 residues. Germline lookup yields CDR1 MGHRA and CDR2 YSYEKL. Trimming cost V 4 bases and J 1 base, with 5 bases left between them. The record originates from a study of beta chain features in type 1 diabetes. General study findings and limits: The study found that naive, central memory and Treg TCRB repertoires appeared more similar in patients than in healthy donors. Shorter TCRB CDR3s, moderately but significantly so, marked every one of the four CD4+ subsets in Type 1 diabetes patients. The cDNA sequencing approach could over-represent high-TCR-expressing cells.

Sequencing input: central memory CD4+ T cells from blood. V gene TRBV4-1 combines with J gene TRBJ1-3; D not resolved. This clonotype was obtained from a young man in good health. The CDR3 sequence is CASSPRSGNTIYF. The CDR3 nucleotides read TGCGCCAGCAGCCCCCGATCTGGAAACACCATATATTTT.